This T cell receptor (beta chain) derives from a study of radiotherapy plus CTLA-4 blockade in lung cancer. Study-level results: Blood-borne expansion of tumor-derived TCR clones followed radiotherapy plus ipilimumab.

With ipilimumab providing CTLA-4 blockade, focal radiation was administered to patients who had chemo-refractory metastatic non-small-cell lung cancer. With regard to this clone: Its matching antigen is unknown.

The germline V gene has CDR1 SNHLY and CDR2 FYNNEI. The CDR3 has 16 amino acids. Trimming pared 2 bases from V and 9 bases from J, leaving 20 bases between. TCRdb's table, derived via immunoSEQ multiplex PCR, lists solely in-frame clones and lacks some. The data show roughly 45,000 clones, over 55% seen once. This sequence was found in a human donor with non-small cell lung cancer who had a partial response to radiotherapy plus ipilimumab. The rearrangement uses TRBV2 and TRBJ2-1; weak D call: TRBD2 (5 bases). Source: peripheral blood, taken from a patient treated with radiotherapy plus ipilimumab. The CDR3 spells CASSESLRGLAVEQFF. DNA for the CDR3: TGTGCCAGCAGTGAAAGCTTGAGAGGGCTGGCGGTTGAGCAGTTCTTC.